The rows below give T cell receptor beta chains drawn from one sample of a study of shared clonotypes between healthy human individuals. Using immunoSEQ multiplex PCR, the repertoire was profiled, and TCRdb retains in-frame clones only, with some absent. The sample has 2,500,000 or so clones, approximately 92% seen once. The sequenced material came from naive CD4+ T cells sorted from blood. The receptors come from a man aged 18 to 29 in good health. CDR3s include the opening cysteine and the closing phenylalanine or tryptophan. D genes are given only for firm matches. Only some rows state a clone size, as once, few, many or a class for expanded clones.

>TRBV29-1|few|TRBJ1-1|TRBD1
TGCAGCCTTTCCCACGGACAGGGGAACACTGAAGCTTTCTTT
CSLSHGQGNTEAFF
>TRBV7-2|NA|TRBJ1-2|NA
TGTGCCAGCAGCTCCCTATACTATGGCTACACCTTC
CASSSLYYGYTF
>TRBV6-6|NA|TRBJ1-2|NA
TGTGCCAGCAGTTACCGGACGGATAACTATGGCTACACCTTC
CASSYRTDNYGYTF
>TRBV7-2|NA|TRBJ2-3|NA
TGTGCCAGCAGCTTATGGCAGCTGACAGATACGCAGTATTTT
CASSLWQLTDTQYF
>TRBV4-1|NA|TRBJ1-1|NA
TGCGCCAGCAGCCACGTCCCTTCAGGGTCCACTGAAGCTTTCTTT
CASSHVPSGSTEAFF
>TRBV4-3|NA|TRBJ2-1|TRBD2
TGCGCCAGCAGCCCCCTTGCTAGCGGGAGCGATGAGCAGTTCTTC
CASSPLASGSDEQFF
>TRBV18|once|TRBJ2-3|NA
TGTGCCAGCTCACCCGCCGCGGGAAGAGATACGCAGTATTTT
CASSPAAGRDTQYF
>TRBV5-1|NA|TRBJ2-7|TRBD1
TGCGCCAGCAGCACCACAGGGGACTCCTACGAGCAGTACTTC
CASSTTGDSYEQYF
>TRBV7-9|NA|TRBJ1-5|NA
TGTGCCAGCAGCTTAGCGGGCGGGTCCCCCCAGCCCCAGCATTTT
CASSLAGGSPQPQHF
>TRBV7-2|NA|TRBJ2-5|NA
TGTGCCAGCAGCCGACAGTGGCCCAACCAAGAGACCCAGTACTTC
CASSRQWPNQETQYF
>TRBV30|NA|TRBJ2-2|NA
TGTGCCTGGACGAGTCAGGGGAGGGACACCGGGGAGCTGTTTTTT
CAWTSQGRDTGELFF
>TRBV12-5|once|TRBJ2-2|TRBD1
TGTGCTAGTGGTTCCTGGGACAGGGGGCCCGGGGAGCTGTTTTTT
CASGSWDRGPGELFF
>TRBV19|NA|TRBJ1-4|NA
TGTGCCAGTAGTATCGTCTTAGGGAATGAAAAACTGTTTTTT
CASSIVLGNEKLFF
>TRBV5-1|NA|TRBJ2-7|TRBD1
TGCGCCAGCAGTCGGAACCGGGACAGGGTATATGAGCAGTACTTC
CASSRNRDRVYEQYF
>TRBV5-4|NA|TRBJ2-3|NA
TGTGCCAGCAGTCCTATATCTGGTACGCAGTATTTT
CASSPISGTQYF
>TRBV29-1|NA|TRBJ1-6|TRBD1
TGCAGCGTTGAAGATCAAAATACCGGGACAGGGCAAGCCCTCCACTTT
CSVEDQNTGTGQALHF
>TRBV6-1|NA|TRBJ2-5|NA
TGTGCCAGCAGTGAGGAAGGCCCGGGGGAGACCCAGTACTTC
CASSEEGPGETQYF
>TRBV5-1|NA|TRBJ2-7|TRBD1
TGCGCCAGCAGCTTGTGGGGGACAGGGTTCGAGCAGTACTTC
CASSLWGTGFEQYF